This TCR beta chain was sequenced in a study of shared clonotypes between healthy human individuals. Trimming at V came to 4 bases and at J to 0 bases, leaving 5 bases not matched to a gene. The CDR3 is 16 amino acids. Germline CDR1 and CDR2: MNHEY and SVGAGI. Profiling relied on immunoSEQ multiplex PCR, and the TCRdb table lists in-frame clones only, not all of them. The profile covers nearly 1,000,000 clones, with approximately 80% appearing a single time and 1.5% taken by the ten largest. The gene calls are TRBV6-5 and TRBJ2-1, with 8 bases matching TRBD1. The TCR sequence derives from a man younger than 35 in good health. The specimen was memory CD4+ T cells sorted from blood. The subset is: CD45RA-negative fraction. The CDR3 DNA reads as TGTGCCAGCAGTTCGTCGGACAGGGTCTCCTACAATGAGCAGTTCTTC. Translation: CASSSSDRVSYNEQFF.